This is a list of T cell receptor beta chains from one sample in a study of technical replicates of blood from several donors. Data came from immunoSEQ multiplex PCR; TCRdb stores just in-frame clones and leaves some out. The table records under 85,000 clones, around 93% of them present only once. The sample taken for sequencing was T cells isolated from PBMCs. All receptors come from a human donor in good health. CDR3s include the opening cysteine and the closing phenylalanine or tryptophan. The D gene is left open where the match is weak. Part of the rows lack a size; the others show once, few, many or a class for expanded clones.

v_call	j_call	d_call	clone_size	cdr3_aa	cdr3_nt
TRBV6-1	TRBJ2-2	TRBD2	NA	CASRSGTSRAGELFF	TGTGCCAGCAGGTCCGGGACTAGTCGGGCCGGGGAGCTGTTTTTT
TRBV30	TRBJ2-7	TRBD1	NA	CAWSPMDRGVHEQYF	TGTGCCTGGAGTCCAATGGACAGGGGAGTCCACGAGCAGTACTTC
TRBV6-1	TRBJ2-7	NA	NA	CASSIRALDEQYF	TGTGCCAGCAGTATCAGGGCCTTGGACGAGCAGTACTTC
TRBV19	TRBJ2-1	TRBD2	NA	CASSIIAGLRNEQFF	TGTGCCAGTAGTATAATAGCGGGTCTAAGGAATGAGCAGTTCTTC
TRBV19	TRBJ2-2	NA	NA	CASSANIDTGELFF	TGTGCCAGTAGTGCCAATATAGACACCGGGGAGCTGTTTTTT
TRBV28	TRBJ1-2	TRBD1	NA	CATYALGTENYGYTF	TGTGCCACCTATGCCCTAGGGACAGAAAACTATGGCTACACCTTC
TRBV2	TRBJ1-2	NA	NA	CASSEGGRQIYGYTF	TGTGCCAGCAGTGAAGGAGGTAGGCAGATCTATGGCTACACCTTC
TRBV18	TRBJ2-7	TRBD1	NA	CASSPQQGTSYEQYF	TGTGCCAGCTCACCACAACAGGGGACCTCCTACGAGCAGTACTTC
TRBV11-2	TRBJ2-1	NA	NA	CASSFRTAQDNEQFF	TGTGCCAGCAGTTTCCGGACAGCACAGGACAATGAGCAGTTCTTC
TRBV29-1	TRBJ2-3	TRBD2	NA	CSVASGRRDTQYF	TGCAGCGTTGCTAGCGGGAGAAGAGATACGCAGTATTTT
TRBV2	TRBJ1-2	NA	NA	CASGQRYGYTF	TGTGCCAGCGGACAGCGGTATGGCTACACCTTC
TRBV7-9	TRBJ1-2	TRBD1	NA	CASSLGLTGGLLPPYGYTF	TGTGCCAGCAGCTTAGGCCTGACAGGGGGTTTACTCCCTCCCTATGGCTACACCTTC
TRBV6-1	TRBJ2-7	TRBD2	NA	CASRGAASGAYEQYF	TGTGCCAGCAGGGGGGCGGCTAGCGGGGCATACGAGCAGTACTTC
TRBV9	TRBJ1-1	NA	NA	CASSLGENTEAFF	TGTGCCAGCAGCCTCGGGGAGAACACTGAAGCTTTCTTT
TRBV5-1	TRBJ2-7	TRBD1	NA	CASSLASPFGTGFLEQYF	TGCGCCAGCAGCTTGGCGTCCCCTTTCGGGACAGGGTTTCTCGAGCAGTACTTC
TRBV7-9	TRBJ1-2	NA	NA	CASSLGDIGYTF	TGTGCCAGCAGCTTAGGCGATATAGGCTACACCTTC
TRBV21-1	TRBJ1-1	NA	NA	CASSNSRTPNTEAFF	TGTGCCAGCAGCAATAGTAGGACACCGAACACTGAAGCTTTCTTT
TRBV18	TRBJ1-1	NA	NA	CASSPVYTGFDTEAFF	TGTGCCAGCTCACCGGTATATACAGGGTTCGACACTGAAGCTTTCTTT
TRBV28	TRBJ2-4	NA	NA	CASSLGREDIQYF	TGTGCCAGCAGTTTGGGCAGGGAGGACATTCAGTACTTC
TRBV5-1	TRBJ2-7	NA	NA	CASSAQSYEQYF	TGCGCCAGCAGTGCACAGTCCTACGAGCAGTACTTC
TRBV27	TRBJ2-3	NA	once	CASSAATTAQYF	TGTGCCAGCAGTGCAGCCACTACGGCGCAGTATTTT
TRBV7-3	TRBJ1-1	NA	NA	CASSLYGPGYVEAFF	TGTGCCAGCAGCTTATACGGTCCAGGGTACGTTGAAGCTTTCTTT
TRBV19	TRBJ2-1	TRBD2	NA	CASSTPIAGSSYNEQFF	TGTGCCAGTAGTACCCCCATAGCGGGAAGCTCCTACAATGAGCAGTTCTTC
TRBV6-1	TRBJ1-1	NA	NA	CASRPYRATPEAFF	TGTGCCAGCAGACCTTACAGGGCCACCCCTGAAGCTTTCTTT
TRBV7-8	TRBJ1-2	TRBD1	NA	CASSLGQGSGYTF	TGTGCCAGCAGCTTGGGACAGGGGTCTGGCTACACCTTC
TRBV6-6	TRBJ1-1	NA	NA	CASSYTTGTEAFF	TGTGCCAGCAGTTACACGACGGGAACTGAAGCTTTCTTT
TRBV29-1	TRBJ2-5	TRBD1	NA	CSVGGQQETQYF	TGCAGCGTTGGGGGACAGCAAGAGACCCAGTACTTC
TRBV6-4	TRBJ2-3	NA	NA	CASSLTGTDTQYF	TGTGCCAGCAGCCTGACTGGCACAGATACGCAGTATTTT
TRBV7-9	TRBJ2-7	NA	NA	CASSLGQYEQYF	TGTGCCAGCAGTCTTGGACAGTACGAGCAGTACTTC
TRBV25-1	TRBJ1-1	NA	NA	CASSEGGGVTTEAFF	TGTGCCAGCAGTGAAGGGGGGGGAGTCACCACTGAAGCTTTCTTT
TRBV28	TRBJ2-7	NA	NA	CASSLEQGFVNF	TGTGCCAGCAGTTTAGAGCAGGGGTTTGTCAACTTC
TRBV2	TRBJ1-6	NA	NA	CASSAAGANSPLHF	TGTGCCAGCAGTGCGGCAGGGGCTAATTCACCCCTCCACTTT
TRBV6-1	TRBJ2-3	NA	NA	CANSDRGTDTQYF	TGTGCCAACTCGGACAGAGGTACAGATACGCAGTATTTT